The clone carrying this TCR beta chain has a count of ten or more. CDR1 and CDR2 (germline): MNHNS, SASEGT. Trimming cost V 6 bases and J 8 bases; bases outside gene matches: 7. The CDR3 totals 15 residues. TCRdb itself ran the multiplex PCR reads through MiXCR, one entry per CDR3 protein. This sample has some 17,000 distinct CDR3 sequences, with 45% found just once. These data originate in a study of breast tumors, draining lymph nodes, adjacent tissues. The sample taken for sequencing was tumor-adjacent breast tissue. The chain combines TRBV6-1 with TRBJ2-1; TRBD2 matches at 13 bases. This clonotype originated in a female donor with breast cancer. Some clones in this sample may be carry-over from other donors' samples. CDR3 in amino acids: CASRQLAGGFDEQFF. Here the CDR3 DNA reads TGTGCCAGCAGGCAACTAGCGGGAGGGTTCGATGAGCAGTTCTTC.